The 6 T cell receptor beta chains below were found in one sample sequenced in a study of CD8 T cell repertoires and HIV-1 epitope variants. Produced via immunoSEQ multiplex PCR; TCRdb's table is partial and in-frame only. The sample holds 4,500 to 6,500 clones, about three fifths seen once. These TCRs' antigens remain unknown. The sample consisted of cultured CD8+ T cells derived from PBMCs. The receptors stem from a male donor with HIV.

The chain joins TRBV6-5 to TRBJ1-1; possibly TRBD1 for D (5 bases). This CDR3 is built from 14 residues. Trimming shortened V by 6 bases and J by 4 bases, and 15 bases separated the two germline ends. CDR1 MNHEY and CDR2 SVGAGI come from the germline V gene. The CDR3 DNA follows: TGTGCCAGCAGCCGGGACGATATTTTCACTGAAGCTTTCTTT. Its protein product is CASSRDDIFTEAFF.

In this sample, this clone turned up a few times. DNA for the CDR3: TGTGCCAGCAGTTCTAGCGGATCGGGCACAGATACGCAGTATTTT. As protein: CASSSSGSGTDTQYF. The genes are TRBV21-1 and TRBJ2-3; the table's D call, TRBD2, was not checked against the DNA. TRBV21-1 counts as a pseudogene. The CDR3 spans 15 residues.

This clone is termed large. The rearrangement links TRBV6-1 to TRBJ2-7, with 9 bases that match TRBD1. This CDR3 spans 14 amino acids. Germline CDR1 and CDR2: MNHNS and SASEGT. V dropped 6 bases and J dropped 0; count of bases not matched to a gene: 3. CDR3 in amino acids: CASRQGASSYEQYF. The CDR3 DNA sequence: TGTGCCAGCAGACAGGGGGCTTCCTCCTACGAGCAGTACTTC.

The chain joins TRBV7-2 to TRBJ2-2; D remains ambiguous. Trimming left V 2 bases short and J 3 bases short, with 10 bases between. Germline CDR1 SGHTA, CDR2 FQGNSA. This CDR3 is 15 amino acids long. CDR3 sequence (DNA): TGTGCCAGCAGCTTACCTAGGGTATACACCGGGGAGCTGTTTTTT. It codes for CASSLPRVYTGELFF.

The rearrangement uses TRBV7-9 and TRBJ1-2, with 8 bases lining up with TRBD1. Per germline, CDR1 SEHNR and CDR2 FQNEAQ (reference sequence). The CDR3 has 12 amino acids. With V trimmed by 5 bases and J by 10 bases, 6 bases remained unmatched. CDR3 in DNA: TGTGCCAGCAGCCCGGTACAGGGGGTCTACACCTTC. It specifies CASSPVQGVYTF.

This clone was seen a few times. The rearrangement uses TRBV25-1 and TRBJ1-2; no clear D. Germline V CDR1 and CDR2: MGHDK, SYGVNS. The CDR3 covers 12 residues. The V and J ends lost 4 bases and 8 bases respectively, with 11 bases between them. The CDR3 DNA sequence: TGTGCCAGCAGTGTCCATATGGGAGGCTACACCTTC. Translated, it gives CASSVHMGGYTF.